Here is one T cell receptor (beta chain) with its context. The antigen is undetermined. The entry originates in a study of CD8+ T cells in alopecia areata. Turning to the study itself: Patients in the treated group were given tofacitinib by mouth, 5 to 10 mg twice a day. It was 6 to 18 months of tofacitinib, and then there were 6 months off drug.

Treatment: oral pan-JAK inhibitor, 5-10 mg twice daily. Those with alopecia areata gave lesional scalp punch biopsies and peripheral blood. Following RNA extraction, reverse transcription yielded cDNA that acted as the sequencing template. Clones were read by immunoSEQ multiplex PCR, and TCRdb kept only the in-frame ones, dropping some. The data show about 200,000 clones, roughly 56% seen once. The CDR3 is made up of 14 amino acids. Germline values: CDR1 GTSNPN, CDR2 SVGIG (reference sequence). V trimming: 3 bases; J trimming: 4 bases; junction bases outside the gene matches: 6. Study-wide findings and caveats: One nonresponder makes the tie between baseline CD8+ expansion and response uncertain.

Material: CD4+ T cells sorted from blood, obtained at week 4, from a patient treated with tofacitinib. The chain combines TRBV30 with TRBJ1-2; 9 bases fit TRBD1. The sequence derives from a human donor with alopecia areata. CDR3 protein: CAWRETGGRYGYTF. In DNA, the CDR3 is TGTGCCTGGAGGGAAACAGGGGGCCGCTATGGCTACACCTTC.